This T cell receptor beta chain was captured by sequencing in a study of T cells after yellow fever vaccination. A single record per CDR3 protein comes from TCRdb applying MiXCR to the 5' RACE reads. The table shows 400,000 to 650,000 distinct CDR3 sequences, with 21% occurring only once. The ends lost 0 bases at V and 9 bases at J; junction bases unmatched: 18. Germline lookup yields CDR1 SGHDN and CDR2 FVKESK. The CDR3 totals 18 residues. The clonotype was recovered from a man younger than 30 who received the YFV17D yellow fever vaccine. Sequences were derived from PBMCs, sampled less than 25 days after the first yellow fever vaccination. The chain couples TRBV14 to TRBJ2-3, with 7 bases aligning to TRBD2. CDR3: CASSQDFSGGGNRGTQYF. The CDR3 DNA is TGTGCCAGCAGCCAAGATTTTTCGGGCGGGGGAAATCGGGGGACGCAGTATTTT.